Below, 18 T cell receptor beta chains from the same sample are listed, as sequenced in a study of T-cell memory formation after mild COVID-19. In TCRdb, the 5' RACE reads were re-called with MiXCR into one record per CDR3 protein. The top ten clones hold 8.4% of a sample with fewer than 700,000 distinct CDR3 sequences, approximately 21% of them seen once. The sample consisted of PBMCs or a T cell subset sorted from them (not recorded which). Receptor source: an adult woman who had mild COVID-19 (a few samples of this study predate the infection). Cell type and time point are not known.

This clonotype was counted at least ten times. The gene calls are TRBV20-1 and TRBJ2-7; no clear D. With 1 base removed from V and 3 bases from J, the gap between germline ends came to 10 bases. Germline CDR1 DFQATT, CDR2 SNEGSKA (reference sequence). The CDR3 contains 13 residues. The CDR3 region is CSARAPRDYEQYF. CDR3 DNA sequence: TGCAGTGCTAGAGCCCCTAGGGACTACGAGCAGTACTTC.

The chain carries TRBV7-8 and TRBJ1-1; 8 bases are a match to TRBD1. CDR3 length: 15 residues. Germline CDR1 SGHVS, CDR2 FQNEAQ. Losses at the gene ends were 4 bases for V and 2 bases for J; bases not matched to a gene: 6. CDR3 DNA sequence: TGTGCCAGCAGCTCATGGACAGGGACAAACACTGAAGCTTTCTTT. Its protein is CASSSWTGTNTEAFF.

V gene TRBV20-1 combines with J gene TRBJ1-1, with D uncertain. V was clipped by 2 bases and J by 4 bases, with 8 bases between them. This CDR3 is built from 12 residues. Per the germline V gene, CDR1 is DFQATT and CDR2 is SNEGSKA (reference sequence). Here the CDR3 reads CSARHPLTEAFF. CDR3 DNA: TGCAGTGCTAGACATCCACTCACTGAAGCTTTCTTT.

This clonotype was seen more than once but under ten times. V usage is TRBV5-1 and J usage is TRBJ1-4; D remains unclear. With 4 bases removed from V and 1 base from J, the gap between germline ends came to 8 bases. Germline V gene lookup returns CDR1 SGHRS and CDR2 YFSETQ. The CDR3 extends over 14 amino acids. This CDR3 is CASSEGETNEKLFF. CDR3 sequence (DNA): TGCGCCAGCAGCGAAGGAGAAACTAATGAAAAACTGTTTTTT.

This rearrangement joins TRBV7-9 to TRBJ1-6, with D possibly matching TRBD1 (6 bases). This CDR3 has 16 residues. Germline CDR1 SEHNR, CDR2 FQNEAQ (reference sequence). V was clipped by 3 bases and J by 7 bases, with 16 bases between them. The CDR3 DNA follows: TGTGCCAGCAGCTTTACAGGGAGAGGGAGGAATTCACCCCTCCACTTT. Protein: CASSFTGRGRNSPLHF. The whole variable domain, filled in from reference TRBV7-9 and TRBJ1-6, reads DTGVSQNPRHKITKRGQNVTFRCDPISEHNRLYWYRQTLGQGPEFLTYFQNEAQLEKSRLLSDRFSAERPKGSFSTLEIQRTEQGDSAMYLCASSFTGRGRNSPLHFGNGTRLTVT.

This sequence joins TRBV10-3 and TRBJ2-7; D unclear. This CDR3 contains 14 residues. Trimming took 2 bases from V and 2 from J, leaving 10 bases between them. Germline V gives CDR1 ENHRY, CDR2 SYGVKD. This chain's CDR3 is CAISEVQATYEQYF. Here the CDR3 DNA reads TGTGCCATCAGTGAGGTTCAGGCAACCTACGAGCAGTACTTC.

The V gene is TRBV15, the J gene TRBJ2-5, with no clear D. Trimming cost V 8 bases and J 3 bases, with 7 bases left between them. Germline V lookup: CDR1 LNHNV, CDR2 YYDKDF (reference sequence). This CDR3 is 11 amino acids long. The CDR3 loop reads CATSSEETQYF. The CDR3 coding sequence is TGTGCCACCTCCAGCGAAGAGACCCAGTACTTC.

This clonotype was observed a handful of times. The chain's CDR3 is CASSQDGTSGGGYEQYF. The CDR3 DNA is TGCGCCAGCAGCCAAGATGGGACTAGCGGGGGGGGATACGAGCAGTACTTC. The chain carries TRBV4-1 and TRBJ2-7; 16 bases map to TRBD2. The J segment lost 4 bases and the V segment lost 0 bases, leaving 3 bases of the junction unmatched. Germline values: CDR1 MGHRA, CDR2 YSYEKL. This CDR3 comprises 17 residues.

The CDR3 sequence: CATSDSSRRGGYTF. Written as DNA, the CDR3 is TGTGCCACCAGTGATTCAAGCAGACGAGGTGGCTACACCTTC. The chain combines TRBV24-1 with TRBJ1-2; D is unclear. CDR3 length: 14 amino acids. Germline CDR1 is KGHDR and CDR2 is SFDVKD. Trimming removed 2 bases at V and 7 bases at J, with 13 bases between.

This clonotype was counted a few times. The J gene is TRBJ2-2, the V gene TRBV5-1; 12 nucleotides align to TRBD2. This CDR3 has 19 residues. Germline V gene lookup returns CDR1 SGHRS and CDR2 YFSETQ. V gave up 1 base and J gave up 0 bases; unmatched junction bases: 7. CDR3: CASSLRTSGGPANTGELFF. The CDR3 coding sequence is TGCGCCAGCAGCTTGCGAACTAGCGGGGGGCCCGCGAACACCGGGGAGCTGTTTTTT.

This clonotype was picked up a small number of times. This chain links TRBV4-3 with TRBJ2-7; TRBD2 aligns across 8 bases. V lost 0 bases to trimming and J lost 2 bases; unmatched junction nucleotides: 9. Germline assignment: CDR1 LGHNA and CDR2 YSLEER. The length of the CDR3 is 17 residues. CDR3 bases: TGCGCCAGCAGCCAAGAATGGGGCGGGAGGCCCACCTACGAGCAGTACTTC. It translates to CASSQEWGGRPTYEQYF.

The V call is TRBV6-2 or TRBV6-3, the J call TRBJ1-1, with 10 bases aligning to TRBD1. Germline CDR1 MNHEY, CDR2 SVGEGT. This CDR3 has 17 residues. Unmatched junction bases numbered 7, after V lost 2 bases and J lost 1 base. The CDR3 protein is CASSYTGTGAWNTEAFF. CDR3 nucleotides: TGTGCCAGCAGTTACACCGGGACAGGGGCGTGGAACACTGAAGCTTTCTTT.

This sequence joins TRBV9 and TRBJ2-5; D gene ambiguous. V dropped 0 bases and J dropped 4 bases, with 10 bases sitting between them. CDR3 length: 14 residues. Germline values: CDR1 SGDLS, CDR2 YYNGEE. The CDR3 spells CASSVDSGGETQYF. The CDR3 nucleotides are TGTGCCAGCAGCGTAGACTCAGGTGGAGAGACCCAGTACTTC.

CDR3 coding DNA: TGCAGCGTTGAAATTAGACCTAACACTGAAGCTTTCTTT. It translates to CSVEIRPNTEAFF. The rearrangement links TRBV29-1 to TRBJ1-1; D gene uncertain. Per the germline V gene, CDR1 is SQVTM and CDR2 is ANQGSEA. V lost 2 bases, J lost 2 bases, and 9 bases lay in between. The CDR3 sequence is 13 residues long. Full variable domain (remainder filled in from reference TRBV29-1 and TRBJ1-1): SAVISQKPSRDICQRGTSLTIQCQVDSQVTMMFWYRQQPGQSLTLIATANQGSEATYESGFVIDKFPISRPNLTFSTLTVSNMSPEDSSIYLCSVEIRPNTEAFFGQGTRLTVV.

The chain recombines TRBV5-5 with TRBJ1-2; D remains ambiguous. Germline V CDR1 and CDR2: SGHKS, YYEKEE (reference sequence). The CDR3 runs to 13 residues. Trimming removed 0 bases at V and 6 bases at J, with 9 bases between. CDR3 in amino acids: CASSLVTIDGYTF. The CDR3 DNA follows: TGTGCCAGCAGCTTGGTGACAATAGATGGCTACACCTTC.

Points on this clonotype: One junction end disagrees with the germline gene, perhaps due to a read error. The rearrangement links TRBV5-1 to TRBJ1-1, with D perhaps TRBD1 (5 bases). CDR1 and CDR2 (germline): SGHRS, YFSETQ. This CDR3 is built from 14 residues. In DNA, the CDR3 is TGCGCCAGCCGACGGGACCCGGCAGACACTGAAGATTTCTTT. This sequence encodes CASRRDPADTEDFF. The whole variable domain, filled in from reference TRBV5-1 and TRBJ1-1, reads KAGVTQTPRYLIKTRGQQVTLSCSPISGHRSVSWYQQTPGQGLQFLFEYFSETQRNKGNFPGRFSGRQFSNSRSEMNVSTLELGDSALYLCASRRDPADTEDFFGQGTRLTVV.

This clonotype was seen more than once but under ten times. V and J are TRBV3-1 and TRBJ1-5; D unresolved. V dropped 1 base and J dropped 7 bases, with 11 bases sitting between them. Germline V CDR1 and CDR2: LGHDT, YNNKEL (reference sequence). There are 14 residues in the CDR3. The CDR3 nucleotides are TGTGCCAGCAGCCAAGGTCAGTCGGTGCAGCCCCAGCATTTT. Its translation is CASSQGQSVQPQHF.

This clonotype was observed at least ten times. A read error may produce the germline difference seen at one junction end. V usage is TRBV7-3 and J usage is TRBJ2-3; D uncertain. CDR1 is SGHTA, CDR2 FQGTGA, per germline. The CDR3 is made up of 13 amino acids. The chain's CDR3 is CASSFGSTDTQYF. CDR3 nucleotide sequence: TGCGCCAGCAGCTTCGGAAGCACAGATACGCAGTATTTT.